This entry features one T cell receptor beta chain sequence. The target of this receptor is not known. Base-call qualities are not available, and no considerably larger clone is one nucleotide away. Genomic DNA was isolated from the sorted cells so that the TCRbeta CDR3 region could be sequenced. The immunoSEQ Assay was used for sequencing of TCRbeta CDR3 regions. TCRdb mirrors the immuneACCESS table, restricted to in-frame sequences. Some clones are absent from its copies; in checked studies, under half trace to an unresolved V gene, and the reason for the others is unknown. Present in this sample are roughly 90,000 clones, around 85% of which were seen just once. The ten biggest clones cover approximately 1.3% of the sample. The data were taken from a study of OX40 agonist ivuxolimab in advanced cancers. A note on the overall study: Ivuxolimab was a fully human IgG2 agonistic monoclonal antibody targeting the costimulatory receptor OX40 (CD134). Patients were allowed to have had prior anti-PD-1, anti-PD-L1 or anti-CTLA-4 therapy, and approximately 40% of the dose-escalation patients had been treated with checkpoint inhibitors. The paper covers the monotherapy dose-escalation part of the phase I ivuxolimab trial, which included N of about 56 patients. Peripheral TCRbeta sequencing aimed to test whether ivuxolimab altered TCR sequence diversity and caused clonal T-cell expansion. Among the roughly 54 dose-escalation patients, 19 had hepatocellular carcinoma, 15 or so melanoma, 9 renal cell carcinoma and 9 head and neck cancer. Three dose-escalation patients achieved partial responses, one with hepatocellular carcinoma and two with cutaneous melanoma. The dose-escalation cohort was almost 85% male with a mean age of about 65 years, ranging from roughly 20 to 80. Intravenous ivuxolimab was administered to patients every 2 weeks at six dose levels: 0.01, 0.1, 0.3, 1.5, 3 and 10 mg/kg.

The CDR3 spans 13 residues, from the cysteine through the phenylalanine. Only the CDR3 part of the read is kept: 39 bases, read in frame from the first base. CDR1 MNHNS and CDR2 SASEGT are derived from the germline V gene. Cut back by 10 bases and 7 bases, the V and J ends lie 20 bases apart. Patients with a history of autoimmune disease or receiving systemic immunosuppression were excluded from the trial. Peripheral blood for TCR sequencing was collected from all dose cohorts at baseline, on cycle 4 day 1, and on cycle 7 day 1. Samples were obtained from an open-label, multicenter, first-in-human phase I dose-escalation trial of ivuxolimab. The trial enrolled adults with locally advanced or metastatic head and neck squamous cell, hepatocellular, melanoma or renal cell carcinoma. CD4+ and CD8+ T cells were sorted separately from peripheral blood before TCR sequencing. General study outcomes and caveats: At doses from 0.1 to 3.0 mg/kg, clonal expansion was seen in both CD4+ and CD8+ blood T cells between baseline and week 6. In partial responders in the 0.1-3.0 mg/kg groups, normalized peripheral clonal expansion was found to be among the lowest, especially among CD8+ T cells. Low levels of normalized T-cell clonal expansion were also seen in some nonresponding patients. Antigen specificity was not determined for the clonally expanded peripheral T cells. After ivuxolimab, more expanded clones were found on average in CD8+ T cells than in CD4+ T cells.

Sequences were derived from CD4+ or CD8+ T cells sorted from blood, sampled in a trial of the OX40 agonist ivuxolimab. The TCR comes from an adult with an advanced solid tumor such as melanoma, head and neck, liver or kidney cancer. The receptor chain draws on TRBV6-1 and TRBJ2-7; there is no confident call for the D gene. The DNA sequence is given as TGTGCCACCGAACCGGACGGATTAGAGGAGCAGTACTTC. It encodes CATEPDGLEEQYF.